This T cell receptor beta chain is from a study of TIL therapy for anti-PD-1-resistant metastatic lung cancer. The germline gives CDR1 SGHVS, CDR2 FNYEAQ. V dropped 7 bases and J dropped 4; count of bases not matched to a gene: 7. This CDR3 is 14 amino acids long. This clone was counted only a few times. The sample's time point: pre-treatment sample, taken before nivolumab and TIL therapy. The immunoSEQ assay was v3. Data came from immunoSEQ multiplex PCR; TCRdb stores just in-frame clones and leaves some out. The sample includes about 52,000 clones, roughly 85% of them seen just once. V usage is TRBV7-6 and J usage is TRBJ1-1; TRBD1 agrees at 9 bases. Sequenced here: blood, sampled at baseline. The origin of this receptor is a woman aged 30-79 years with non-small cell lung cancer. The CDR3: CASTLKTGGTEAFF. CDR3 DNA sequence: TGTGCCAGCACCCTAAAGACAGGGGGCACTGAAGCTTTCTTT. Full variable domain (rest looked up from reference TRBV7-6 and TRBJ1-1): GAGVSQSPRYKVTKRGQDVALRCDPISGHVSLYWYRQALGQGPEFLTYFNYEAQQDKSGLPNDRFSAERPEGSISTLTIQRTEQRDSAMYRCASTLKTGGTEAFFGQGTRLTVV.